This T cell receptor beta chain was identified in a study of shared clonotypes between healthy human individuals. Study-level points and caveats: Four donors had approximately 4.6% of their naive CD4 clonotypes in common.

In the naive CD8 group, cells lacked CD45RO and were positively selected for CCR7, so terminally differentiated effector memory CD45RA+ cells were left out. Investigators spread the genomic DNA of each subset evenly over several immunoSEQ plates. Assay: immunoSEQ multiplex PCR; the TCRdb copy retains only in-frame clones and omits some. Found here are more than 550,000 clones, 92% of them singletons; the top ten hold about a quarter. As to this clone: Its cognate antigen is unknown.

V was clipped by 3 bases and J by 7 bases; unmatched bases: 5. The germline CDR1 and CDR2 sequences are MDHEN and SYDVKM. The CDR3 runs 14 residues. The chain has TRBV28 and TRBJ2-2; 7 positions agree with TRBD1. This TCR was sampled from a man aged 25-45 years in good health. Sequencing input: naive CD8+ T cells sorted from blood. DNA of the CDR3: TGTGCCAGCAGTTTCACAGGGGCGGGCGGGGAGCTGTTTTTT. Translating it yields CASSFTGAGGELFF.